One and the same sample provided the 4 T cell receptor beta chains below, sequenced in a study of long-term antiretroviral therapy in people with HIV. This was the immunoSEQ v3.0 assay at survey level. Clones were sequenced by immunoSEQ multiplex PCR, and TCRdb holds only the in-frame ones, with some missing. The table lists more than 10,000 clones, 88% of them singletons, with 20% to 25% in the top ten. The sample in question was unsorted PBMCs, obtained 2.1 years after starting antiretroviral therapy. Receptors were obtained from a woman between 35 and 50 years old with HIV.

A word on this clone: Other DNA sequences in this specimen translate into the identical CDR3. The CDR3 region has the DNA TGTGCCAGCAGCCAAATGAAACAGGGGGCGAATGGCTACACCTTC. The encoded protein is CASSQMKQGANGYTF. The V call is TRBV2, the J call TRBJ1-2, with 9 nucleotides matching TRBD1. The CDR3 contains 15 residues. V dropped 6 bases and J dropped 6; count of bases not matched to a gene: 11. Germline V gene data show CDR1 as SNHLY and CDR2 as FYNNEI. Together with reference TRBV2 and TRBJ1-2, the CDR3 gives the full variable domain: EPEVTQTPSHQVTQMGQEVILRCVPISNHLYFYWYRQILGQKVEFLVSFYNNEISEKSEIFDDQFSVERPDGSNFTLKIRSTKLEDSAMYFCASSQMKQGANGYTFGSGTRLTVV.

V is TRBV19 and J is TRBJ1-1; D call uncertain. The CDR3 is made up of 11 amino acids. V shed 7 bases and J shed 6 bases, with 9 bases lying between them. Germline V CDR1 and CDR2: LNHDA, SQIVND (reference sequence). The CDR3 DNA reads TGTGCCAGTAATACGGGAGCTGAAGCTTTCTTT. It is translated as CASNTGAEAFF.

The chain has TRBV19 and TRBJ1-2; TRBD1 aligns across 8 bases. The CDR3 runs 15 residues. The J segment lost 0 bases and the V segment lost 6 bases, leaving 6 bases of the junction unmatched. Germline-derived CDR1 and CDR2 are LNHDA and SQIVND (reference sequence). CDR3 amino acids: CASRAGGTANYGYTF. CDR3 nucleotide sequence: TGTGCCAGTAGGGCAGGGGGCACAGCTAACTATGGCTACACCTTC.

This chain links TRBV7-2 with TRBJ1-1; D is undetermined. Between the trimmed V and J ends, which lost 5 bases and 3 bases, there was a span of 10 bases. From germline, CDR1 is SGHTA and CDR2 FQGNSA. The CDR3 covers 13 residues. CDR3 loop: CASSLGSDTEAFF. CDR3 nucleotides: TGTGCCAGCAGCCTGGGGTCCGACACTGAAGCTTTCTTT.